This T cell receptor beta chain was sequenced during a study of OX40 agonist ivuxolimab in advanced cancers. Study-wide background: With ivuxolimab, an agonistic anti-OX40 (CD134) antibody, patients were treated. Notes on the study in general: At 0.1-3.0 mg/kg, partial responders had clonal expansion among the lowest observed. Determination of antigen specificity was not performed for the expanded peripheral T cells.

Libraries were prepared by immunoSEQ multiplex PCR; TCRdb keeps only in-frame clonotypes and omits some of them. The data hold more than 35,000 clones, with about 80% observed a single time. Exclusion applied to patients with autoimmune disease history or systemic immunosuppression. The length of the CDR3 is 14 residues. CDR1 and CDR2 (germline): SGHTA, FQGNSA. Trimming left V 5 bases short and J 6 bases short, with 11 bases between. As to this clone: What it recognizes is unknown.

The chain has TRBV7-2 and TRBJ1-6; weak D call: TRBD1 (5 bases). This TCR came from an adult with an advanced solid tumor such as melanoma, head and neck, liver or kidney cancer. The sequencing used CD4+ or CD8+ T cells sorted from blood, collected in a trial of the OX40 agonist ivuxolimab. CDR3 protein: CASSTGLLNSPLHF. The CDR3 DNA reads as TGTGCCAGCAGCACGGGACTGCTTAATTCACCCCTCCACTTT. Combining the CDR3 with reference TRBV7-2 and TRBJ1-6 gives the whole variable domain GAGVSQSPSNKVTEKGKDVELRCDPISGHTALYWYRQSLGQGLEFLIYFQGNSAPDKSGLPSDRFSAERTGGSVSTLTIQRTQQEDSAVYLCASSTGLLNSPLHFGNGTRLTVT.